This TCR beta chain comes out of a study of T cell changes during pregnancy in multiple sclerosis. Unmatched junction bases numbered 8, after V lost 4 bases and J lost 0 bases. The CDR3 sequence is 17 residues long. Germline CDR1 reads KGHSH; CDR2 reads LQKENI. Clones were read by immunoSEQ multiplex PCR, and TCRdb kept only the in-frame ones, dropping some. The sample includes approximately 35,000 clones, more than 75% seen only once; the top ten take less than 0.45%. This clonotype originated in a female donor in good health, enrolled as a control in a pregnancy study. The sequencing used CD4+ T cells from peripheral blood mononuclear cells, collected in the second trimester of pregnancy. The chain couples TRBV18 to TRBJ2-5; 10 nucleotides match TRBD1. The CDR3 region is CASSLQRGQGYQETQYF. The CDR3 nucleotides read TGTGCCAGCTCACTACAGCGGGGACAGGGGTACCAAGAGACCCAGTACTTC.